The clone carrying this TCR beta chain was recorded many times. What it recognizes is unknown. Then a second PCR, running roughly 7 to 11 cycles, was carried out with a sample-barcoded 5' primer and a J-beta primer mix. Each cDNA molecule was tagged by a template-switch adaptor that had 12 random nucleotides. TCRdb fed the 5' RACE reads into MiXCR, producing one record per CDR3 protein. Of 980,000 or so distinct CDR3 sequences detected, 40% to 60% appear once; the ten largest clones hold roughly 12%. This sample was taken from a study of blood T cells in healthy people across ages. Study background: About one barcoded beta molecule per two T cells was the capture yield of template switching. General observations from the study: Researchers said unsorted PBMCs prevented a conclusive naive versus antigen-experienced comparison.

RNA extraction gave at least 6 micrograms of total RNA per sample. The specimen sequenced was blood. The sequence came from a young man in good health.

This CDR3 is CASSELLRDRGSYEQYF. CDR3 DNA: TGTGCCAGCAGTGAACTCCTCAGGGACAGGGGCTCCTACGAGCAGTACTTC. V is TRBV25-1 and J is TRBJ2-7; 10 nucleotides line up with TRBD1. Germline loops: CDR1 MGHDK, CDR2 SYGVNS. J was trimmed by 0 bases and V by 2 bases; bases with no gene match: 7. The CDR3 runs to 17 residues.